The T cell receptor beta chain under discussion was sequenced for a study of blood T cell repertoires in COVID-19. Study details: Sites across the United States, Italy and Spain contributed samples from acute and convalescent COVID-19. PBMCs, B-cell-depleted T cells, or T cells provided the cDNA or gDNA that made up the material.

As originally analysed: Scientists estimated how many nucleated cells there were by amplifying reference gene primers. TCRdb's copy holds only in-frame clones and misses some; the assay was immunoSEQ multiplex PCR. V, J and clone size derive from that table, while D and trimming were established from the DNA sequence. Of approximately 270,000 clones listed, 70% to 90% are singletons. This clone was counted many times. Germline loops: CDR1 MNHEY, CDR2 SVGEGT. This CDR3 spans 18 amino acids. Between the trimmed V and J ends, which lost 0 bases and 8 bases, there was a span of 22 bases. The cohort comprised adults aged about 18 to 100 years residing in about 25 US areas.

This rearrangement joins TRBV6-2 or TRBV6-3 to TRBJ1-4, with a weak D call TRBD1 (6 bases). Source material: PBMCs or T cells enriched from blood (not recorded which). The clonotype was recovered from a woman in her thirties with acute COVID-19. CDR3 sequence reads: CASSYSTTGPNPREKLFF. Written as DNA, the CDR3 is TGTGCCAGCAGTTACTCAACGACAGGCCCTAATCCGCGGGAAAAACTGTTTTTT.